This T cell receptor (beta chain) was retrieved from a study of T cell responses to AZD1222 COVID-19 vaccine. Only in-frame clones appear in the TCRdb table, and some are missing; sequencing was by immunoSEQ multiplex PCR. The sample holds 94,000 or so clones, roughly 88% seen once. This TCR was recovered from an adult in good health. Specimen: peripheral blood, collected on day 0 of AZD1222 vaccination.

The CDR3 nucleotides are TGTGCCAGCAGTTTCAGAGAGGGACTAGCGAATACCCAGTACTTC. Translated, it gives CASSFREGLANTQYF. The chain recombines TRBV28 with TRBJ2-5; TRBD2 agrees at 10 bases. The CDR3 has 15 amino acids. The V gene's germline CDR1 is MDHEN and CDR2 SYDVKM. Trimming took 3 bases from V and 8 from J; bases not matched to a gene: 9.